Presented here are 16 T cell receptor beta chains from one specimen sequenced in a study of tumor and adjacent non-tumor tissue in lung cancer. No cell sorting was done before RNA was extracted from the tissue. TCRbeta libraries were built with three rounds of nested PCR, modified from ARM-PCR. Via MiXCR, TCRdb re-called the multiplex PCR reads, giving one row per CDR3 protein. Found here are around 71,000 distinct CDR3 sequences, over 55% of them singletons; the top ten hold roughly 10%. The sequenced material came from lung tumor tissue. Every receptor here comes from a woman in her thirties or forties with non-small cell lung cancer.

This clonotype was counted at least ten times. A read error may explain this, as a much larger clone is one base away. The rearrangement uses TRBV13 and TRBJ2-3, with TRBD2 matching 8 bases. The CDR3 length is 13 residues. Germline CDR1 and CDR2: PRHDT and FYEKMQ (reference sequence). The CDR3 nucleotides are TGTGTCACCGGGAGGGCAAGCACAGATACGCAGTATTTT. Its translation: CVTGRASTDTQYF.

V gene TRBV12-3 or TRBV12-4 combines with J gene TRBJ2-7; D gene uncertain. The CDR3 is made up of 13 amino acids. The V and J ends lost 6 bases and 5 bases respectively, with 14 bases between them. CDR3 nucleotides: TGTGCCAGCAGGTCAGACGAGGTAAACGAGCAGTACTTC. This encodes CASRSDEVNEQYF.

As concerns this clonotype: A read error may be the cause here, since a much bigger clone is one base away. The chain has TRBV7-8 and TRBJ2-1; D is ambiguous. The germline V gene has CDR1 SGHVS and CDR2 FQNEAQ. This CDR3 contains 15 residues. The CDR3 DNA reads TGTGCCGGCAGCCTAGGTCCTAGCTCCTACAATGAGCAGTTCTTC. This gives the protein CAGSLGPSSYNEQFF.

This clonotype was seen ten or more times. The chain employs TRBV10-3 and TRBJ2-5; the D is unclear. This CDR3 is 11 amino acids long. Trimming removed 2 bases at V and 5 bases at J, with 3 bases between. Germline lookup yields CDR1 ENHRY and CDR2 SYGVKD. The CDR3 bases are TGTGCCATCAGTGAGCGGGAGACCCAGTACTTC. This gives the protein CAISERETQYF.

The chain combines TRBV9 with TRBJ2-7, with 10 positions matching TRBD2. J lost 5 bases, V lost 0 bases, and 5 bases had no gene match. The CDR3 runs 15 residues. Germline CDR1 reads SGDLS; CDR2 reads YYNGEE. The CDR3 bases are TGTGCCAGCAGCGTAGAGGGACTAGCGACCGACGAGCAGTACTTC. Amino acid sequence: CASSVEGLATDEQYF.

Comment on this clonotype: Germline is not matched at one junction end, which may reflect a read error. The V call is TRBV6-5, the J call TRBJ2-1, with a tentative D call TRBD2 (6 bases). The CDR3 is 15 amino acids. The germline CDR1 and CDR2 sequences are MNHEY and SVGAGI. The CDR3 DNA reads as TGTACCAGCAGTCCCGGGACGGGAGAGGGCATAGTGCAGTTCTTC. Translation gives CTSSPGTGEGIVQFF.

This clonotype was seen more than once but under ten times. The chain recombines TRBV5-1 with TRBJ2-6; 7 bases align to TRBD2. CDR3 length: 16 amino acids. V dropped 3 bases and J dropped 2; count of bases not matched to a gene: 5. CDR1 is SGHRS and CDR2 is YFSETQ in the germline V gene. CDR3 in DNA: TGCGCCAGCAGCTCGGGGGGAGGCGCTGGGGCCAACGTCCTGACTTTC. This codes for CASSSGGGAGANVLTF. The full variable domain, rest sourced from reference TRBV5-1 and TRBJ2-6, is KAGVTQTPRYLIKTRGQQVTLSCSPISGHRSVSWYQQTPGQGLQFLFEYFSETQRNKGNFPGRFSGRQFSNSRSEMNVSTLELGDSALYLCASSSGGGAGANVLTFGAGSRLTVL.

About this clonotype: One junction end does not reproduce the germline sequence, and a read error may be involved. The genes are TRBV28 and TRBJ2-1; 8 bases map to TRBD1. Germline V CDR1 and CDR2: MDHEN, SYDVKM. There are 15 residues in the CDR3. CDR3 bases: TGTACCAGCAGTACCGACAGGGGCCACTACAATGAGCACTTCTTC. Its translation: CTSSTDRGHYNEHFF. Together with reference TRBV28 and TRBJ2-1, the CDR3 gives the full variable domain: DVKVTQSSRYLVKRTGEKVFLECVQDMDHENMFWYRQDPGLGLRLIYFSYDVKMKEKGDIPEGYSVSREKKERFSLILESASTNQTSMYLCTSSTDRGHYNEHFFGPGTRLTVL.

This clonotype came up a few times. Just one base apart from a much larger clone, this may be a read error. V usage is TRBV6-5 and J usage is TRBJ2-5; no clear D. This CDR3 is 12 amino acids long. V was cut by 6 bases and J by 5 bases, with 10 bases left in between. Germline assignment: CDR1 MNHEY and CDR2 SVGAGI. CDR3 protein: CASRRGRETQYF. Here the CDR3 DNA reads TGTGCCAGCAGAAGAGGCCGGGAGACCCAGTACTTC.

Ten or more counts support this clonotype. CDR3 residues: CASSPDGWRSEAFF. The CDR3 DNA follows: TGTGCCAGCAGTCCCGACGGGTGGCGTTCTGAAGCTTTCTTT. The chain has TRBV6-6 and TRBJ1-1; D is undetermined. Germline CDR1 reads MNHNY; CDR2 reads SVGAGI (reference sequence). V was pared by 5 bases and J by 6 bases, with 16 bases between. The CDR3 is made up of 14 amino acids.

Concerning this clonotype itself: The junction differs from germline at one of its ends, possibly a read error. The DNA of the CDR3 is TGTACCAGCAGTCGTATCTTCGAGCAGTTCTTC. This gives the protein CTSSRIFEQFF. V is TRBV6-1 and J is TRBJ2-1; D unresolved. Germline CDR1 MNHNS, CDR2 SASEGT. The CDR3 spans 11 residues.

As regards this clonotype: An end of the junction does not agree with germline; a read error may underlie this. This chain uses TRBV11-2 with TRBJ2-7; unclear D gene. Per germline, CDR1 SGHAT and CDR2 FQNNGV. This CDR3 has 14 amino acids. The CDR3 DNA is TGTGTCAGCAGCTTACTCTCAAACTTCTACGAGCAATACTTC. This codes for CVSSLLSNFYEQYF.

Remarks on this clonotype: At one end, the junction sequence differs from germline, possibly due to a read error. This chain links TRBV14 with TRBJ2-3, with D perhaps being TRBD1 or TRBD2 (5 bases each). CDR3 length: 18 amino acids. The germline CDR1 and CDR2 sequences are SGHDN and FVKESK. The CDR3 coding sequence is TGTGCCAGCAGCCAACTAAACTTAGCTGGGGGACGCACAGATATGCAGTATTTT. Translated: CASSQLNLAGGRTDMQYF.

This chain connects TRBV7-8 to TRBJ1-6; D call uncertain. Trimming took off 10 bases at V and 7 bases at J, with 23 bases between the two ends. CDR1 and CDR2 from the germline V gene are SGHVS and FQNEAQ. The CDR3 runs to 16 residues. The CDR3 loop is CAISLAEVRKNSPLHF. CDR3 nucleotides: TGTGCCATTAGCTTAGCGGAAGTCAGGAAAAATTCACCCCTCCACTTT.

In regard to this clonotype: One junction end disagrees with the germline gene, perhaps due to a read error. CDR3 sequence: CSVRTGFTETFF. Here the CDR3 DNA reads TGCAGCGTTCGGACGGGGTTCACTGAAACTTTCTTT. J is TRBJ1-1 and V is TRBV29-1; D gene ambiguous. This CDR3 has 12 residues. Per the germline V gene, CDR1 is SQVTM and CDR2 is ANQGSEA.

The sample holds a few counts of this clonotype. The V call is TRBV18, the J call TRBJ1-2; D may be TRBD1 (5 bases). V lost 2 bases and J lost 0, with 13 bases in between. The CDR3 runs to 16 residues. Germline assignment: CDR1 KGHSH and CDR2 LQKENI. CDR3 protein: CASSPGANPANYGYTF. CDR3 nucleotides: TGTGCCAGCTCACCAGGGGCTAATCCTGCTAACTATGGCTACACCTTC.